The 2 T cell receptor beta chains below come from one sample, sequenced in a study of blood T cell repertoires in COVID-19. Data came from immunoSEQ multiplex PCR; TCRdb stores just in-frame clones and leaves some out. The sample holds 44,000 or so clones, roughly 71% seen once. Sample: peripheral blood. The receptors shown here come from an elderly man with acute or convalescent COVID-19.

V is TRBV6-2 or TRBV6-3 and J is TRBJ1-2, with D maybe TRBD1 (6 bases). Trimming pared 6 bases from V and 6 bases from J, leaving 14 bases between. Germline V gene sequence: CDR1 MNHEY, CDR2 SVGEGT. This CDR3 is 13 amino acids long. The CDR3 coding sequence is TGTGCCAGCAGCAGCCTGGGGGCAAATGGCTACACCTTC. Translated, it gives CASSSLGANGYTF.

This clone was picked up a small number of times. The gene calls are TRBV27 and TRBJ1-4, with 7 positions matching TRBD1. Per the germline V gene, CDR1 is MNHEY and CDR2 is SMNVEV (reference sequence). There are 14 residues in the CDR3. After removal of 5 bases from V and 7 bases from J, the junction contained 7 bases not matched to a gene. The CDR3 protein is CASSPGQEAEKLFF. The CDR3 DNA reads as TGTGCCAGCAGTCCTGGACAGGAGGCTGAAAAACTGTTTTTT.